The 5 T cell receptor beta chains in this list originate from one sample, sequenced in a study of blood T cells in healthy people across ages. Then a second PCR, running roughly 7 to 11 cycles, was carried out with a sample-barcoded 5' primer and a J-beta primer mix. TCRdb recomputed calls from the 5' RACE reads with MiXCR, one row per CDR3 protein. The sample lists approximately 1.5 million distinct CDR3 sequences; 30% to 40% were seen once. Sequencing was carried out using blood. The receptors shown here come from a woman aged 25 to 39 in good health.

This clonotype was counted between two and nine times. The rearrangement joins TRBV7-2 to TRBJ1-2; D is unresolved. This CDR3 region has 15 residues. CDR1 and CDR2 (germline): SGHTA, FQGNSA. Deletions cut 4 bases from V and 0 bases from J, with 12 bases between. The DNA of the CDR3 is TGTGCCAGCAGCTCGAGGGTCAGTACTAACTATGGCTACACCTTC. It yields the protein CASSSRVSTNYGYTF.

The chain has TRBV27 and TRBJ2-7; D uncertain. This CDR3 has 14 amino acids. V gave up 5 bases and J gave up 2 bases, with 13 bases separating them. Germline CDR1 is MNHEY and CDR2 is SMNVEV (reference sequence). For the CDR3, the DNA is TGTGCCAGCAGTGGGCATAACGGAGCCTACGAGCAGTACTTC. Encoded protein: CASSGHNGAYEQYF.

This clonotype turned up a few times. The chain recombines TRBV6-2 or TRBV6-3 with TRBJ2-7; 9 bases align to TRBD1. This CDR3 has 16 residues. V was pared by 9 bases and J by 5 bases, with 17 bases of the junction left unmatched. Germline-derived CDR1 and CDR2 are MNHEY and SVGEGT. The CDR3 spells CASRALTGTGSNEQYF. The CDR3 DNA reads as TGTGCCAGTAGAGCCCTTACCGGGACAGGGAGCAACGAGCAGTACTTC.

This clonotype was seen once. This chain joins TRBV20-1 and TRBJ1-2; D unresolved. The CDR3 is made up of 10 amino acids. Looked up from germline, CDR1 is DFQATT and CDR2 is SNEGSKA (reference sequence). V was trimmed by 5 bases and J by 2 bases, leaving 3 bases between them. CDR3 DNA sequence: TGCAGTGCTCACAACTATGGCTACACCTTC. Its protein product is CSAHNYGYTF.

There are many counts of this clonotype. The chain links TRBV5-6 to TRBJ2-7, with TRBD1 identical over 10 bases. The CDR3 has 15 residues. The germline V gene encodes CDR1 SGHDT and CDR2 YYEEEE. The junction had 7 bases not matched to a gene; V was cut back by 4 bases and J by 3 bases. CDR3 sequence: CASSHPGQGIYEQYF. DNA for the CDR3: TGTGCCAGCAGCCACCCGGGACAGGGGATCTACGAGCAGTACTTC.